What follows are 2 T cell receptor beta chains derived from one specimen sequenced in a study of shared clonotypes between healthy human individuals. Naive CD8 cells lacked CD45RO, underwent positive selection for CCR7 and left out terminally differentiated effector memory CD45RA+ cells. The data were produced by immunoSEQ multiplex PCR, yet TCRdb's version contains in-frame clones alone and is incomplete. Altogether roughly 590,000 clones are present, about 95% being singletons, with the ten largest covering about 0.11%. The specimen sequenced was naive CD8+ T cells sorted from blood. The receptor source for this set is a woman in her twenties or thirties in good health.

This rearrangement joins TRBV6-6 to TRBJ2-7; the match to TRBD1 covers 9 bases. With 6 bases clipped from V and 3 bases from J, the junction kept 6 bases outside the gene matches. Germline values: CDR1 MNHNY, CDR2 SVGAGI (reference sequence). This CDR3 has 14 residues. CDR3 coding DNA: TGTGCCAGCAGCACCGGGACAGGGAGCTACGAGCAGTACTTC. This codes for CASSTGTGSYEQYF.

The V call is TRBV27, the J call TRBJ1-2, with D possibly TRBD1 on 5 matching bases. The V end was cut by 4 bases, the J end by 8 bases, with 14 bases between. The germline V gene encodes CDR1 MNHEY and CDR2 SMNVEV (reference sequence). The CDR3 totals 13 residues. The DNA for the CDR3 is TGTGCCAGCAGTTCTGGGGGGGGTTTCGGCTACACCTTC. Amino acids: CASSSGGGFGYTF.